The clone carrying this T cell receptor (beta chain) was observed at least ten times. This CDR3 comprises 13 residues. Germline V lookup: CDR1 SQVTM, CDR2 ANQGSEA. V dropped 6 bases and J dropped 4; count of bases not matched to a gene: 6. The sample is drawn from a study of T-cell reconstitution after alpha-beta-depleted transplantation in children. Unique molecular identifiers tagged the TCRbeta library. TCRdb reprocessed the PCR reads with MiXCR, giving one entry per CDR3 protein. The table has some 200,000 distinct CDR3 sequences, roughly 15% seen once; the top ten hold roughly 13%. The sequence derives from a human donor who donated a stem cell graft to a child with acute lymphoblastic leukemia. Sequenced material: PBMCs from the stem cell graft donor, taken from the stem cell graft. V usage is TRBV29-1 and J usage is TRBJ2-7; TRBD2 aligns across 10 bases. CDR3 loop: CSVAGTSVYEQYF. Here the CDR3 DNA reads TGCAGCGTAGCCGGGACTAGCGTGTACGAGCAGTACTTC.